This TCR beta chain was profiled in a study of shared clonotypes between healthy human individuals. It was into CD45RA+ naive and CD45RA-negative memory subsets that the CD4+ cells were split. Study-level findings and limits: Only blood was sampled, and tissue TCR repertoires likely differ from blood ones.

Germline CDR1 reads MNHEY; CDR2 reads SMNVEV (reference sequence). CDR3 length: 12 amino acids. Assay used: immunoSEQ multiplex PCR; TCRdb lists only in-frame clones, some missing. The sample has some 2,500,000 clones; over 85% are singletons. With regard to this clone: The target antigen is unknown. The junction departs from the called germline gene at one end, perhaps through a read error.

The sequence was obtained from a man between 18 and 35 years old in good health. Some clones in this sample may be carry-over from other donors' samples. Sequenced input: naive CD4+ T cells from PBMCs. This sample's subset: CD45RA+ positively selected. The rearrangement joins TRBV27 to TRBJ2-7; 9 bases are shared with TRBD1. The CDR3 region has the DNA TGTGCCAGCAGTCGATTAGGGGGGACAGGGAACTTC. This encodes CASSRLGGTGNF.